This T cell receptor beta chain was recorded in a study of T cell responses to AZD1222 COVID-19 vaccine. Findings and limits, study-wide: White British ancestry dominated among donors, who included more females, and clonal diversity was possibly underestimated. No day 14 peak samples; only post-peak repertoires were characterized.

Investigators merged groups given second doses at roughly 4 or roughly 12 weeks. Turning to this clone: Its target is not known.

Sequencing was performed with immunoSEQ multiplex PCR; in TCRdb, only in-frame clones are kept and a portion is missing. Among roughly 30,000 clones listed, 75% to 85% were seen once. The CDR3 is 18 residues long. Deletions cut 3 bases from V and 0 bases from J, with 15 bases between. Germline-derived CDR1 and CDR2 are MNHEY and SMNVEV (reference sequence). This receptor was identified in an adult who received the AZD1222 COVID-19 vaccine. The rearrangement joins TRBV27 to TRBJ1-6, with D possibly being TRBD1 (6 bases). The material was peripheral blood, obtained 28 days after the second AZD1222 dose. CDR3 DNA: TGTGCCAGCAGTTTCTGGGCGACGGACAGCTCCTATAATTCACCCCTCCACTTT. Protein: CASSFWATDSSYNSPLHF.